Here is one T cell receptor beta chain with its context. This record belongs to a study of blood T cell repertoires in COVID-19. Turning to the study itself: COVID-19 samples, acute and convalescent, were from the United States, Italy and Spain.

Trimming took 7 bases from V and 12 from J; bases not matched to a gene: 12. Germline assignment: CDR1 GTSNPN and CDR2 SVGIG (reference sequence). This CDR3 contains 14 residues. Data came from immunoSEQ multiplex PCR; TCRdb stores just in-frame clones and leaves some out. Here the sample spans about 130,000 clones, 84% being singletons. Sequenced: peripheral blood. The chain has TRBV30 and TRBJ1-6; the match to TRBD1 covers 10 bases. The clonotype originates from a woman aged 60-70 years with acute or convalescent COVID-19. Written as DNA, the CDR3 is TGTGCCTTCCGACAGGGGGCCTCATGGGGACCCCTCCACTTT. Its translation is CAFRQGASWGPLHF.